These 5 T cell receptor beta chains were sequenced from one sample in a study of T cell repertoires in cytomegalovirus infection. Each CDR3 protein gets one entry after TCRdb re-called the reads with MiXCR. This table holds about 450,000 distinct CDR3 sequences, about 33% found once. The sample was PBMCs. These TCRs come from a human donor in good health (CMV status not recorded). Some clones in this sample may be carry-over from other donors' samples.

This clonotype was seen ten or more times. The genes are TRBV7-2 and TRBJ2-1; D is possibly TRBD1 (5 bases). V dropped 3 bases and J dropped 1 base, with 13 bases sitting between them. The germline gives CDR1 SGHTA, CDR2 FQGNSA. The CDR3 length is 16 residues. CDR3 coding DNA: TGTGCCAGCAGCTTCCGGACATTACGATCCTACAATGAGCAGTTCTTC. This translates into CASSFRTLRSYNEQFF. Full variable domain (rest looked up from reference TRBV7-2 and TRBJ2-1): GAGVSQSPSNKVTEKGKDVELRCDPISGHTALYWYRQSLGQGLEFLIYFQGNSAPDKSGLPSDRFSAERTGGSVSTLTIQRTQQEDSAVYLCASSFRTLRSYNEQFFGPGTRLTVL.

J is TRBJ1-1 and V is TRBV12-5; 9 bases fit TRBD1. Germline lookup yields CDR1 LGHNT and CDR2 FRNRAP. V shed 0 bases and J 4 bases; nucleotides not matched to a gene: 9. The CDR3 totals 17 residues. Written as DNA, the CDR3 is TGTGCTAGTGGTTTGGTACCGACAGGGGGTTTCAGCACTGAAGCTTTCTTT. Amino acids: CASGLVPTGGFSTEAFF. The variable domain in full, completed from reference TRBV12-5 and TRBJ1-1, reads DARVTQTPRHKVTEMGQEVTMRCQPILGHNTVFWYRQTMMQGLELLAYFRNRAPLDDSGMPKDRFSAEMPDATLATLKIQPSEPRDSAVYFCASGLVPTGGFSTEAFFGQGTRLTVV.

V is TRBV24-1 and J is TRBJ2-1; D gene ambiguous. Trimming stripped 3 bases from V and 3 bases from J, with 11 bases between. Germline V gene data show CDR1 as KGHDR and CDR2 as SFDVKD. The CDR3 loop spans 15 amino acids. This chain's CDR3 is CATSDLAANYNEQFF. The CDR3 coding sequence is TGTGCCACCAGTGATCTGGCAGCCAACTACAATGAGCAGTTCTTC.

The chain carries TRBV19 and TRBJ2-5; 10 nucleotides match TRBD2. The CDR3 runs 15 residues. Looked up from germline, CDR1 is LNHDA and CDR2 is SQIVND (reference sequence). V lost 5 bases to trimming and J lost 0 bases; unmatched junction nucleotides: 3. The CDR3 sequence is CASSSGTSDQETQYF. CDR3 DNA: TGTGCCAGTAGTTCCGGGACTAGCGACCAAGAGACCCAGTACTTC.

This clonotype was counted only a few times. The chain is built from TRBV2 and TRBJ1-5; 9 nucleotides align to TRBD1. Germline CDR1 and CDR2: SNHLY and FYNNEI. Unmatched junction bases numbered 7, after V lost 0 bases and J lost 4 bases. The CDR3 is made up of 17 amino acids. The chain's CDR3 is CASSEALRTGVNQPQHF. The CDR3 nucleotides read TGTGCCAGCAGTGAAGCGCTTAGGACAGGGGTTAATCAGCCCCAGCATTTT.